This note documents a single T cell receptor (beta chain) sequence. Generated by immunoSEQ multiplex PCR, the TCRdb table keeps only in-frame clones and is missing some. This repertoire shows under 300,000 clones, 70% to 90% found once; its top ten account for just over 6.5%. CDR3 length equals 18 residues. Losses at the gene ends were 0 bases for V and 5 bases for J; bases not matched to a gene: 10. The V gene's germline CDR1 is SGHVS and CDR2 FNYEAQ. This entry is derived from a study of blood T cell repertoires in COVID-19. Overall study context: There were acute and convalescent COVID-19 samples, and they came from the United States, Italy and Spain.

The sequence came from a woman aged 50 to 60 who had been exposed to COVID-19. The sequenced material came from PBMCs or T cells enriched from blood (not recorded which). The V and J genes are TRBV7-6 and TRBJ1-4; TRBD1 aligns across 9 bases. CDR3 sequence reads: CASSLAPHRGRINEKLFF. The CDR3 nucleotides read TGTGCCAGCAGCTTAGCGCCGCACAGGGGGCGCATAAATGAAAAACTGTTTTTT.